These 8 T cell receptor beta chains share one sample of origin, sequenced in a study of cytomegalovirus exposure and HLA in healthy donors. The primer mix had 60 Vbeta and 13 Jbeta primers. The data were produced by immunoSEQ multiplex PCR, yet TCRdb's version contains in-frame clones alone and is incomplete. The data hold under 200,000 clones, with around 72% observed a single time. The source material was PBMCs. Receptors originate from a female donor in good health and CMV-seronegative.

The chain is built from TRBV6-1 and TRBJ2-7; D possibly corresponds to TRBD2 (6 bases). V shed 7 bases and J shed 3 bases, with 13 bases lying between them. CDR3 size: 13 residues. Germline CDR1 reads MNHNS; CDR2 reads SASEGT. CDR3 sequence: CASTRGNLYEQYF. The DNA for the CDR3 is TGTGCCAGCACTCGGGGGAACCTCTACGAGCAGTACTTC.

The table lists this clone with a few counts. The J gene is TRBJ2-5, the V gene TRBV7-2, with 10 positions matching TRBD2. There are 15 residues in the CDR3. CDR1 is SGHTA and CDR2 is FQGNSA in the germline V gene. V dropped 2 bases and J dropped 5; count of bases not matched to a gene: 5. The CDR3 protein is CASSLQRGGVETQYF. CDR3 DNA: TGTGCCAGCAGCTTACAGCGGGGGGGCGTCGAGACCCAGTACTTC.

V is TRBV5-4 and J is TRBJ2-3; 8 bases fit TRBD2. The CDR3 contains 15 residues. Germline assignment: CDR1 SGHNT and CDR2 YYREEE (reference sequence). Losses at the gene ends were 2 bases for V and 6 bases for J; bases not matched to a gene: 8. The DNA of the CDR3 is TGTGCCAGCAGCTTCGGGGGGCCGGGGGGGGATACGCAGTATTTT. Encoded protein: CASSFGGPGGDTQYF.

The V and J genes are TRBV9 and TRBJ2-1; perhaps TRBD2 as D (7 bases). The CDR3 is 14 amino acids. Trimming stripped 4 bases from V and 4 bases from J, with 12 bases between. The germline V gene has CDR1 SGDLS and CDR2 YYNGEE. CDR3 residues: CASSFGGQYNEQFF. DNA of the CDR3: TGTGCCAGCAGCTTCGGGGGGCAGTACAATGAGCAGTTCTTC.

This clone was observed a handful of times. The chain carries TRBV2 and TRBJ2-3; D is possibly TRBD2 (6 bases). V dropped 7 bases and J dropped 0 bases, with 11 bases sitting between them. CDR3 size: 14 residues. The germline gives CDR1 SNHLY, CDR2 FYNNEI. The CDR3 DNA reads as TGTGCCAGCACGACTAGGACTAGCACAGATACGCAGTATTTT. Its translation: CASTTRTSTDTQYF.

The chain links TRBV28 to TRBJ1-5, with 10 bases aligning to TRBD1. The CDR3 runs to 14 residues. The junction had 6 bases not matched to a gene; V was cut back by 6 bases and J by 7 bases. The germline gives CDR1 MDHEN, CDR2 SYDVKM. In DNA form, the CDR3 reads TGTGCCAGCAGAAGGGGACAGGGGTTACAGCCCCAGCATTTT. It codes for CASRRGQGLQPQHF.

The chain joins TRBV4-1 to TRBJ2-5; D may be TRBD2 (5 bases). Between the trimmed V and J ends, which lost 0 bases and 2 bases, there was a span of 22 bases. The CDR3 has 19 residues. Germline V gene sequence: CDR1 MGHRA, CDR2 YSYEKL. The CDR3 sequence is CASSQEGGGYPTGQETQYF. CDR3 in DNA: TGCGCCAGCAGCCAAGAAGGAGGCGGTTATCCGACGGGGCAAGAGACCCAGTACTTC.

The CDR3, as DNA: TGCGCCAGCAGCCTATCGACAGGGGTTAATGAAAAACTGTTTTTT. It yields the protein CASSLSTGVNEKLFF. The rearrangement joins TRBV4-1 to TRBJ1-4; 8 bases match TRBD1. Germline CDR1 MGHRA, CDR2 YSYEKL. The CDR3 is 15 residues long. After removal of 4 bases from V and 4 bases from J, the junction contained 5 bases not matched to a gene.